The 21 T cell receptor beta chains reported below all come from one sample, sequenced in a study of T cell repertoires in cytomegalovirus infection. TCRdb reprocessed the reads via MiXCR and lists one record per CDR3 protein. The table shows fewer than 550,000 distinct CDR3 sequences, with around 11% occurring only once. The sequenced material came from PBMCs. These receptors came from a human donor in good health (CMV status not recorded). Some clones in this sample may be carry-over from other donors' samples.

In this sample, this clonotype turned up a few times. This chain links TRBV4-2 with TRBJ1-5, with TRBD1 as a possible D gene (5 bases). The CDR3 is 15 residues long. V shed 1 base and J shed 7 bases, with 14 bases lying between them. Looked up from germline, CDR1 is LGHNA and CDR2 is YNFKEQ. The DNA of the CDR3 is TGTGCCAGCAGCCAAGCTGGGGGGGACCACCAGCCCCAGCATTTT. It encodes CASSQAGGDHQPQHF.

The sample holds many counts of this clonotype. The chain combines TRBV7-3 with TRBJ2-3; possible D gene TRBD2, 6 bases. The germline V gene has CDR1 SGHTA and CDR2 FQGTGA. The CDR3 spans 16 residues. The ends were cut back, 4 bases at V and 0 bases at J, with 14 bases in the middle. CDR3: CASSSPRGSSTDTQYF. CDR3 coding DNA: TGTGCCAGCAGCTCGCCCCGGGGGTCTAGCACAGATACGCAGTATTTT. The full variable domain, its missing parts supplied by reference TRBV7-3 and TRBJ2-3, is GAGVSQTPSNKVTEKGKYVELRCDPISGHTALYWYRQSLGQGPEFLIYFQGTGAADDSGLPNDRFFAVRPEGSVSTLKIQRTERGDSAVYLCASSSPRGSSTDTQYFGPGTRLTVL.

Ten or more counts support this clonotype. This chain connects TRBV20-1 to TRBJ1-2, with D possibly TRBD1 on 6 matching bases. Between the trimmed V and J ends, which lost 4 bases and 3 bases, there was a span of 15 bases. The CDR3 loop spans 14 amino acids. Germline values: CDR1 DFQATT, CDR2 SNEGSKA (reference sequence). CDR3 protein: CSANDPQGYYGYTF. DNA for the CDR3: TGCAGTGCTAACGACCCACAGGGTTACTATGGCTACACCTTC.

This clonotype was detected many times. The chain has TRBV11-3 and TRBJ2-1; 10 positions agree with TRBD1. The CDR3 covers 14 residues. Germline loops: CDR1 SGHNT, CDR2 YENEEA. After removal of 6 bases from V and 4 bases from J, the junction contained 3 bases not matched to a gene. The CDR3 coding sequence is TGTGCCAGCAGTCCGGACAGGGGGTACAATGAGCAGTTCTTC. It is translated as CASSPDRGYNEQFF.

This clonotype was detected a few times. This chain uses TRBV28 with TRBJ2-7; 12 nucleotides line up with TRBD1. Trimming cost V 6 bases and J 1 base; bases outside gene matches: 10. Germline values: CDR1 MDHEN, CDR2 SYDVKM. CDR3 size: 17 residues. CDR3 sequence: CASSPGTGGFRSYEQYF. DNA of the CDR3: TGTGCCAGCAGCCCTGGGACAGGGGGCTTCAGGTCCTACGAGCAGTACTTC.

This clonotype occurred a few times. V usage is TRBV20-1 and J usage is TRBJ2-7, with D tentatively TRBD2 (6 bases). Trimming took 2 bases from V and 6 from J, leaving 14 bases between them. The CDR3 is made up of 13 amino acids. Germline V gives CDR1 DFQATT, CDR2 SNEGSKA (reference sequence). DNA for the CDR3: TGCAGTGCTAGACGGGGGACTCTCGGCGAGCAGTACTTC. Residues: CSARRGTLGEQYF.

This clonotype was recorded many times. The chain recombines TRBV7-2 with TRBJ1-1; tentatively, D is TRBD1 (6 bases). The CDR3 is made up of 14 amino acids. The germline V and J ends were trimmed by 1 base and 10 bases, with 16 bases remaining between them. Germline V CDR1 and CDR2: SGHTA, FQGNSA. CDR3 in DNA: TGTGCCAGCAGCTTAGAGGGAGGGGGGACGGCAGCTTTCTTT. It yields the protein CASSLEGGGTAAFF.

V is TRBV20-1 and J is TRBJ1-2, with D hard to call. V was trimmed by 6 bases and J by 8 bases, leaving 13 bases between them. The CDR3 consists of 11 residues. The V gene's germline CDR1 is DFQATT and CDR2 SNEGSKA (reference sequence). The CDR3 sequence: CSAKRSGGYTF. The CDR3 DNA reads as TGCAGTGCCAAACGGTCGGGGGGCTACACCTTC.

This clonotype was observed a handful of times. The chain links TRBV11-3 to TRBJ2-2; TRBD1 agrees at 8 bases. The CDR3 runs to 16 residues. CDR1 and CDR2 (germline): SGHNT, YENEEA. With 5 bases clipped from V and 2 bases from J, the junction kept 7 bases outside the gene matches. The CDR3 DNA reads as TGTGCCAGCAGCATTACCGACAGGGGAAACACCGGGGAGCTGTTTTTT. It codes for CASSITDRGNTGELFF.

Many counts were recorded for this clonotype. The rearrangement uses TRBV20-1 and TRBJ1-1; 10 nucleotides line up with TRBD1. Losses at the gene ends were 3 bases for V and 5 bases for J; bases not matched to a gene: 3. From germline, CDR1 is DFQATT and CDR2 SNEGSKA (reference sequence). This CDR3 comprises 13 residues. CDR3 DNA sequence: TGCAGTGCTAGCGGACAGGGGGAAACTGAAGCTTTCTTT. Protein sequence: CSASGQGETEAFF.

There are a few counts of this clonotype. The genes are TRBV10-1 and TRBJ2-2; the D gene could be TRBD1 or TRBD2 (6 bases each). CDR1 is WNHNN, CDR2 SYGVQD, per germline (reference sequence). CDR3 length: 14 residues. The germline V and J ends were trimmed by 8 bases and 2 bases, with 12 bases remaining between them. The CDR3 DNA reads as TGCGCCAGCTCGGCGGGACACAACACCGGGGAGCTGTTTTTT. Amino acids: CASSAGHNTGELFF.

This clonotype was observed many times. CDR3 nucleotides: TGTGCCAGCAGTTACTCGGGGCGGGCAGGGAAGGGGGACACTGAAGCTTTCTTT. Its protein product is CASSYSGRAGKGDTEAFF. The chain uses TRBV6-5 and TRBJ1-1; D perhaps matches TRBD1 (6 bases). V lost 0 bases to trimming and J lost 3 bases, with 20 bases between them. The CDR3 totals 18 residues. The germline CDR1 and CDR2 sequences are MNHEY and SVGAGI.

About this clonotype itself: A much larger clone differs from this one at a single base, so this may be a read error. V usage is TRBV4-1 and J usage is TRBJ1-3; D is unclear. The CDR3 has 15 residues. Trimming cost V 0 bases and J 7 bases, with 13 bases left between them. CDR1 MGHRA and CDR2 YSYEKL come from the germline V gene. The CDR3 DNA is TGCGCCAGCAGCCAAGATCATGGGGAGCCGAACACCATATATTTT. Translating it yields CASSQDHGEPNTIYF.

Many counts were recorded for this clonotype. The J gene is TRBJ1-2, the V gene TRBV7-8, with D tentatively TRBD1 (5 bases). Trimming took 6 bases from V and 8 from J, leaving 16 bases between them. Germline CDR1 reads SGHVS; CDR2 reads FQNEAQ. The CDR3 spans 13 residues. DNA for the CDR3: TGTGCCAGCAGGGGGGGAGGGGCGGGAGGCTACACCTTC. Translating gives CASRGGGAGGYTF.

This clonotype was picked up a small number of times. The V and J genes are TRBV2 and TRBJ2-1, with D unclear. The length of the CDR3 is 15 residues. V was cut by 5 bases and J by 5 bases, with 16 bases left in between. CDR1 SNHLY and CDR2 FYNNEI come from the germline V gene. The CDR3, as DNA: TGTGCCAGCAGTATGAAGGGCCTGAAGGACAATGAGCAGTTCTTC. Its protein is CASSMKGLKDNEQFF.

The chain is built from TRBV20-1 and TRBJ2-2; 7 positions match TRBD1. Germline CDR1 is DFQATT and CDR2 is SNEGSKA (reference sequence). This CDR3 is 16 amino acids long. V was pared by 2 bases and J by 5 bases, with 11 bases of the junction left unmatched. The CDR3 spells CSARRQGERRTGELFF. In DNA form, the CDR3 reads TGCAGTGCTAGAAGGCAGGGGGAAAGAAGGACCGGGGAGCTGTTTTTT.

V is TRBV24-1 and J is TRBJ2-3; D might be TRBD1 (6 bases). Trimming shortened V by 0 bases and J by 5 bases, and 20 bases separated the two germline ends. The CDR3 covers 18 residues. The germline V gene encodes CDR1 KGHDR and CDR2 SFDVKD. CDR3 sequence: CATSDLRSEGGSEDTQYF. CDR3 nucleotides: TGTGCCACCAGTGATTTGCGCTCGGAAGGGGGATCGGAAGATACGCAGTATTTT.

This clonotype was seen at least ten times. DNA for the CDR3: TGTGCCAGCACCTTGAACGGACAGGCGGCTGAAGCTTTCTTT. Residues: CASTLNGQAAEAFF. The chain uses TRBV12-3 or TRBV12-4 and TRBJ1-1, with 7 bases fitting TRBD1. The CDR3 length is 14 residues. The V segment lost 7 bases and the J segment 6 bases; nucleotides outside the gene matches: 11.

The table lists this clonotype with many counts. The chain couples TRBV6-2 or TRBV6-3 to TRBJ1-5; TRBD1 matches 11 bases. The germline V gene has CDR1 MNHEY and CDR2 SVGEGT. Trimming cost V 6 bases and J 6 bases; bases outside gene matches: 4. CDR3 size: 14 residues. The CDR3 DNA reads as TGTGCCAGCAGCCACGGGACAGGGGGTCAGCCCCAGCATTTT. Its translation is CASSHGTGGQPQHF.

This clonotype was picked up many times. The CDR3 reads CASSLAANSYNEQFF. The CDR3 DNA reads as TGTGCCAGCAGCTTAGCAGCAAACTCCTACAATGAGCAGTTCTTC. The chain links TRBV7-3 to TRBJ2-1; D gene ambiguous. Germline V gives CDR1 SGHTA, CDR2 FQGTGA. V lost 2 bases and J lost 0, with 8 bases in between. The CDR3 runs to 15 residues.

This clonotype occurred many times. V and J are TRBV7-6 and TRBJ1-1, with 7 positions matching TRBD1. The ends lost 0 bases at V and 6 bases at J; junction bases unmatched: 7. The CDR3 sequence is 15 residues long. From germline, CDR1 is SGHVS and CDR2 FNYEAQ. CDR3 sequence reads: CASSLAQGGRAEAFF. In nucleotides, the CDR3 is TGTGCCAGCAGCTTAGCGCAGGGGGGCCGGGCTGAAGCTTTCTTT.